What follows are 25 T cell receptor beta chains derived from one specimen sequenced in a study of cytomegalovirus exposure and HLA in healthy donors. PCR employed 60 Vbeta and 13 Jbeta primers. Clones were read by immunoSEQ multiplex PCR, and TCRdb kept only the in-frame ones, dropping some. The table has roughly 200,000 clones, around nine tenths seen once. Sequenced: PBMCs. The source is a woman aged 18-35 years in good health and CMV-seronegative.

The V and J genes are TRBV5-4 and TRBJ2-7; 9 bases line up with TRBD1. The CDR3 spans 14 residues. Trimming took 4 bases from V and 2 from J; bases not matched to a gene: 4. Germline V gene data show CDR1 as SGHNT and CDR2 as YYREEE (reference sequence). The CDR3 DNA reads as TGTGCCAGCAGCCGCCGGGACAGGGCCTACGAGCAGTACTTC. This translates into CASSRRDRAYEQYF.

The count of this clone is one. The rearrangement joins TRBV18 to TRBJ1-1, with unresolved D. Trimming pared 6 bases from V and 4 bases from J, leaving 18 bases between. From germline, CDR1 is KGHSH and CDR2 LQKENI. This CDR3 is 15 amino acids long. CDR3 bases: TGTGCCAGCTCTCCTTATGTGAACGTCGGCACTGAAGCTTTCTTT. Translated, it gives CASSPYVNVGTEAFF.

The chain joins TRBV5-4 to TRBJ1-1, with D perhaps matching TRBD1 (6 bases). The germline V and J ends were trimmed by 0 bases and 11 bases, with 17 bases remaining between them. This CDR3 region has 14 residues. Germline-derived CDR1 and CDR2 are SGHNT and YYREEE (reference sequence). For the CDR3, the DNA is TGTGCCAGCAGCTTGGCGGGGAAGGTGAGGGGGGCTTTCTTT. Its translation: CASSLAGKVRGAFF.

V usage is TRBV13 and J usage is TRBJ2-7; D may be TRBD1 (6 bases). This CDR3 region has 15 residues. CDR1 is PRHDT and CDR2 is FYEKMQ in the germline V gene (reference sequence). Trimming removed 2 bases from V and 2 bases from J, with 13 bases in between. CDR3 amino acids: CASSLKPGHTYEQYF. CDR3 in DNA: TGTGCCAGCAGCTTAAAACCGGGACACACCTACGAGCAGTACTTC.

On this clone itself: The junction differs from germline at one of its ends, possibly a read error. The rearrangement uses TRBV29-1 and TRBJ2-3, with TRBD2 identical over 12 bases. CDR1 SQVTM and CDR2 ANQGSEA come from the germline V gene. The CDR3 is 16 residues long. The CDR3 protein is CSVEGPLAGGQDTQYF. The CDR3 nucleotides are TGCAGCGTCGAAGGGCCACTAGCGGGAGGCCAGGATACGCAGTATTTT.

V gene TRBV6-1 combines with J gene TRBJ1-2, with D hard to call. Deletions cut 2 bases from V and 4 bases from J, with 5 bases between. This CDR3 spans 12 amino acids. Per the germline V gene, CDR1 is MNHNS and CDR2 is SASEGT. The CDR3 DNA follows: TGTGCCAGCAGTGAATCGGGCTATGGCTACACCTTC. Amino acid sequence: CASSESGYGYTF.

The CDR3 region has the DNA TGTGCCAGCAGCCCGACGGGTGCCTCCTATAATTCACCCCTCCACTTT. Its translation: CASSPTGASYNSPLHF. This chain uses TRBV9 with TRBJ1-6; no clear D gene. V shed 4 bases and J shed 0 bases, with 11 bases lying between them. The germline V gene has CDR1 SGDLS and CDR2 YYNGEE. CDR3 length equals 16 residues.

This clone came up a few times. V and J are TRBV14 and TRBJ2-5; 10 bases align to TRBD1. Trimming removed 2 bases from V and 4 bases from J; junction bases left unmatched: 4. The CDR3 has 15 amino acids. CDR1 and CDR2 from the germline V gene are SGHDN and FVKESK. CDR3 protein: CASSQSRDRGETQYF. In nucleotides, the CDR3 is TGTGCCAGCAGCCAATCCCGGGACAGGGGAGAGACCCAGTACTTC.

This clone appeared once. V usage is TRBV9 and J usage is TRBJ1-1; D gene uncertain. Trimming removed 0 bases from V and 3 bases from J, with 12 bases in between. Germline CDR1 and CDR2: SGDLS and YYNGEE. This CDR3 comprises 15 residues. The DNA for the CDR3 is TGTGCCAGCAGCGTAGGCGGAGGCCTTTACACTGAAGCTTTCTTT. Its translation: CASSVGGGLYTEAFF.

The gene calls are TRBV25-1 and TRBJ2-1; TRBD1 agrees at 7 bases. The CDR3 runs 14 residues. From germline, CDR1 is MGHDK and CDR2 SYGVNS. V lost 5 bases to trimming and J lost 6 bases; unmatched junction nucleotides: 7. CDR3 nucleotides: TGTGCCAGCAGTTTAGGGGGCTGGTTCAATGAGCAGTTCTTC. Protein product: CASSLGGWFNEQFF.

The chain links TRBV7-2 to TRBJ2-7; D might be TRBD2 (5 bases). Germline CDR1 reads SGHTA; CDR2 reads FQGNSA. The V end lost 1 base, the J end lost 3 bases, and 13 bases lay between the germline ends. The CDR3 is made up of 15 amino acids. The CDR3 DNA reads TGTGCCAGCAGCTTAGTGGTGGATCGGGGCTACGAGCAGTACTTC. This encodes CASSLVVDRGYEQYF.

This clone appeared once. The chain combines TRBV7-2 with TRBJ2-1; maybe TRBD1 (6 bases). The germline gives CDR1 SGHTA, CDR2 FQGNSA. There are 18 residues in the CDR3. V gave up 5 bases and J gave up 0 bases, with 20 bases separating them. The CDR3 DNA sequence: TGTGCCAGCAGCCCCTATGAAGGTGGGGGCTTCTCCTACAATGAGCAGTTCTTC. It specifies CASSPYEGGGFSYNEQFF.

The chain employs TRBV30 and TRBJ2-5; a possible D gene is TRBD2 (7 bases). Germline V gene sequence: CDR1 GTSNPN, CDR2 SVGIG (reference sequence). V dropped 0 bases and J dropped 5 bases, with 10 bases sitting between them. The length of the CDR3 is 13 residues. The CDR3 DNA sequence: TGTGCCTGGAGTGTACAGGGAGGGGAGACCCAGTACTTC. Translation: CAWSVQGGETQYF.

The chain couples TRBV7-6 to TRBJ2-7, with 14 bases lining up with TRBD2. This CDR3 contains 17 residues. Trimming took 1 base from V and 4 from J; bases not matched to a gene: 6. From germline, CDR1 is SGHVS and CDR2 FNYEAQ. The CDR3 reads CASSLETSGGAVYEQYF. CDR3 in DNA: TGTGCCAGCAGCTTAGAGACTAGCGGGGGGGCGGTGTACGAGCAGTACTTC.

CDR3 protein: CASSLGQRTTGELFF. The DNA for the CDR3 is TGCGCCAGCAGCTTGGGACAGAGAACGACCGGGGAGCTGTTTTTT. The V call is TRBV5-1, the J call TRBJ2-2; TRBD1 might be the D (5 bases). CDR1 is SGHRS and CDR2 is YFSETQ in the germline V gene. This CDR3 spans 15 amino acids. Trimming removed 0 bases from V and 5 bases from J, with 11 bases in between.

V gene TRBV2 combines with J gene TRBJ1-1; D uncertain. Per the germline V gene, CDR1 is SNHLY and CDR2 is FYNNEI. Trimming stripped 6 bases from V and 1 base from J, with 6 bases between. The CDR3 extends over 12 amino acids. The chain's CDR3 is CASRSWNTEAFF. The CDR3 DNA sequence: TGTGCCAGCAGGTCCTGGAACACTGAAGCTTTCTTT.

This clone appeared once. This chain uses TRBV12-2 with TRBJ2-5; the listed D gene, TRBD1, was not tested against the DNA. TRBV12-2 counts as a pseudogene. The CDR3 has 14 amino acids. This CDR3 is CASRLGGQGETQYF. CDR3 DNA sequence: TGTGCAAGTCGCTTAGGGGGACAGGGAGAGACCCAGTACTTC.

The chain uses TRBV6-5 and TRBJ2-5; no definite D call. With 1 base removed from V and 3 bases from J, the gap between germline ends came to 6 bases. The CDR3 length is 13 residues. Germline V gives CDR1 MNHEY, CDR2 SVGAGI. The CDR3 sequence is CASSYLEEETQYF. CDR3 coding DNA: TGTGCCAGCAGTTACTTAGAGGAAGAGACCCAGTACTTC.

This chain connects TRBV6-5 to TRBJ2-5, with a possible D match to TRBD2 (5 bases). V shed 0 bases and J shed 7 bases, with 12 bases lying between them. The CDR3 has 14 residues. Germline V gene lookup returns CDR1 MNHEY and CDR2 SVGAGI. In DNA form, the CDR3 reads TGTGCCAGCAGTTACTCTTCGGAGGTTGGGACCCAGTACTTC. Encoded protein: CASSYSSEVGTQYF.

This clone has just one count. The rearrangement uses TRBV28 and TRBJ2-7; TRBD2 agrees at 8 bases. Per the germline V gene, CDR1 is MDHEN and CDR2 is SYDVKM. The CDR3 is 14 residues long. The trim removed 6 bases at V and 5 bases at J, leaving 9 bases unmatched. CDR3 nucleotide sequence: TGTGCCAGCAGGACCCGGGACGGGAGGGACGAGCAGTACTTC. It codes for CASRTRDGRDEQYF.

The chain has TRBV5-6 and TRBJ2-7, with 11 positions matching TRBD1. V shed 0 bases, J shed 7 bases, and the junction held 9 bases outside the gene matches. This CDR3 comprises 16 residues. Germline loops: CDR1 SGHDT, CDR2 YYEEEE. The CDR3 is CASSLASDRGRREQYF. CDR3 DNA: TGTGCCAGCAGCTTGGCCTCGGACAGGGGGCGTCGGGAGCAGTACTTC. The entire variable domain, with the rest obtained from reference TRBV5-6 and TRBJ2-7, is as follows: DAGVTQSPTHLIKTRGQQVTLRCSPKSGHDTVSWYQQALGQGPQFIFQYYEEEERQRGNFPDRFSGHQFPNYSSELNVNALLLGDSALYLCASSLASDRGRREQYFGPGTRLTVT.

The rearrangement links TRBV4-3 to TRBJ2-7; 9 positions match TRBD1. The CDR3 length is 16 residues. CDR1 is LGHNA and CDR2 is YSLEER in the germline V gene. Losses at the gene ends were 0 bases for V and 4 bases for J; bases not matched to a gene: 7. The CDR3, as DNA: TGCGCCAGCAGCCAAGAGTTGGGGACAGGGCTATACGAGCAGTACTTC. As protein: CASSQELGTGLYEQYF.

This chain connects TRBV7-2 to TRBJ2-7; no definite D call. Germline V gene data show CDR1 as SGHTA and CDR2 as FQGNSA. CDR3 length: 13 residues. V was trimmed by 5 bases and J by 9 bases, leaving 17 bases between them. The CDR3 protein is CASSPTPNFVQYF. CDR3 sequence (DNA): TGTGCCAGCAGCCCAACGCCCAACTTTGTGCAGTACTTC.

As DNA, the CDR3 is TGTGCCAGCAGTGAAGAGAGGACACTTGAGCAGTTCTTC. This gives the protein CASSEERTLEQFF. V is TRBV2 and J is TRBJ2-1, with D possibly matching TRBD1 (5 bases). Germline V lookup: CDR1 SNHLY, CDR2 FYNNEI. V lost 1 base to trimming and J lost 9 bases, with 10 bases between them. This CDR3 has 13 amino acids.

V usage is TRBV5-6 and J usage is TRBJ2-5; possibly TRBD1 for D (6 bases). This CDR3 has 16 residues. V lost 0 bases and J lost 2, with 14 bases in between. In germline, CDR1 is SGHDT, CDR2 YYEEEE. The CDR3 region has the DNA TGTGCCAGCAGCTTGGGGGCAGGGGTCGTACAAGAGACCCAGTACTTC. It translates to CASSLGAGVVQETQYF.